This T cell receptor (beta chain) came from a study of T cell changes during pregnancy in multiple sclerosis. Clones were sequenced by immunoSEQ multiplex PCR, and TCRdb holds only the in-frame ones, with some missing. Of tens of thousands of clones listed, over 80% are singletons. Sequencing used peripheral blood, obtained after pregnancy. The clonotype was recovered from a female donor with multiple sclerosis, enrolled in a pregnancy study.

The CDR3 protein is CASRSGGNTEAFF. The CDR3 nucleotides read TGTGCCAGCAGGTCCGGCGGGAATACTGAAGCTTTCTTT. The chain combines TRBV6-5 with TRBJ1-1; D remains ambiguous. The V gene lost 6 bases and the J gene lost 5 bases, with 13 bases spanning the gap. CDR3 length: 13 amino acids. Germline CDR1 and CDR2: MNHEY and SVGAGI.